What follows are 5 T cell receptor beta chains derived from one specimen sequenced in a study of Graves' ophthalmopathy and Graves' hyperthyroidism. RNA transcripts yielded amplified TCR beta CDR3 regions. Second-round multiplex PCR came after first-round RT-PCR with HTBI primers. TCRdb re-derived calls from the multiplex PCR reads in MiXCR, one entry per CDR3 protein. The table includes 1 million to 1.3 million distinct CDR3 sequences, 35% to 45% detected once. Sequences were obtained from peripheral blood or thyroid tissue (not recorded which). The receptors here all came from an adult man with Graves' hyperthyroidism.

The V and J genes are TRBV4-2 and TRBJ1-4; the D is unclear. V lost 0 bases, J lost 4 bases, and 9 bases lay in between. This CDR3 comprises 15 residues. Germline values: CDR1 LGHNA, CDR2 YNFKEQ. The CDR3 protein is CASSQDEGDNEKLFF. Here the CDR3 DNA reads TGTGCCAGCAGCCAAGATGAGGGAGATAATGAAAAACTGTTTTTT.

The V and J genes are TRBV11-2 and TRBJ2-6; 9 bases are a match to TRBD1. In germline, CDR1 is SGHAT, CDR2 FQNNGV. This CDR3 spans 15 amino acids. V lost 8 bases, J lost 11 bases, and 13 bases stayed unmatched. CDR3 nucleotide sequence: TGTGCCAGCGCCGTGGAGGACAGGGGTGCCTACGTCCTGACTTTC. It specifies CASAVEDRGAYVLTF.

Worth noting for this clonotype: A much larger clone sits a single nucleotide away, making a read error possible. The chain couples TRBV7-9 to TRBJ1-4; TRBD1 agrees at 8 bases. CDR3 length: 13 residues. The V and J ends lost 5 bases and 13 bases, in that order; junction bases with no gene match: 9. From germline, CDR1 is SEHNR and CDR2 FQNEAQ (reference sequence). The DNA for the CDR3 is TGTGCCAGCAGCCTGGGACAGGAATCTCCACTGTTTTTT. It specifies CASSLGQESPLFF.

The rearrangement joins TRBV7-9 to TRBJ2-5; 11 bases are shared with TRBD2. CDR1 is SEHNR, CDR2 FQNEAQ, per germline (reference sequence). Trimming at V came to 5 bases and at J to 1 base, leaving 6 bases not matched to a gene. The CDR3 contains 16 residues. The CDR3 region is CASSVASGGPQETQYF. The CDR3 DNA reads as TGTGCCAGCAGCGTCGCTAGCGGGGGGCCCCAAGAGACCCAGTACTTC.

This clonotype was picked up many times. V is TRBV24-1 and J is TRBJ2-2; 7 bases are shared with TRBD1. V lost 4 bases and J lost 0; bases outside the gene matches: 10. The germline V gene has CDR1 KGHDR and CDR2 SFDVKD. The CDR3 totals 18 residues. CDR3 amino acids: CATSDPSSTGSNTGELFF. In DNA, the CDR3 is TGTGCCACCAGTGACCCTTCCTCGACAGGGTCGAACACCGGGGAGCTGTTTTTT.